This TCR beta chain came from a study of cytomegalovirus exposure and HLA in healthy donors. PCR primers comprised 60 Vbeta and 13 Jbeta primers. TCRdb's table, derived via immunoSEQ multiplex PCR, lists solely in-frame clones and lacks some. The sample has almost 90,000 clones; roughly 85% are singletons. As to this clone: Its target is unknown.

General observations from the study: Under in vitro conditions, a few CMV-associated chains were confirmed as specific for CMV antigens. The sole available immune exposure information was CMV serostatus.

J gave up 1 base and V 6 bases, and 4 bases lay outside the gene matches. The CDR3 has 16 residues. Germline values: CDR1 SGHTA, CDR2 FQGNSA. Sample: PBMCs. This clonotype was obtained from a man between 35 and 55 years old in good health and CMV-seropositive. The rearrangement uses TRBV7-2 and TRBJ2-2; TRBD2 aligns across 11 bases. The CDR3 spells CASRTTSGGNTGELFF. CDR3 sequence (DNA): TGTGCCAGCAGGACTACTAGCGGGGGGAACACCGGGGAGCTGTTTTTT.